This entry lists 13 T cell receptor beta chains sequenced from one sample in a study of memory CD4+ T cells and cytomegalovirus serostatus. TCRdb's copy holds only in-frame clones and misses some; the assay was immunoSEQ multiplex PCR. The data hold 85,000 to 100,000 clones, with under 90% observed a single time. The sort gate was single viable CD3+CD4+CD8-CD45RO+ cells for memory CD4+ T cells. Sample: memory CD4+ T cells from blood. These receptors all stem from an adult in good health and CMV-seropositive.

The J gene is TRBJ2-7, the V gene TRBV28, with TRBD2 identical over 7 bases. The CDR3 covers 17 residues. Germline V lookup: CDR1 MDHEN, CDR2 SYDVKM. Trimming at V came to 7 bases and at J to 4 bases, leaving 19 bases not matched to a gene. The CDR3 region is CASTKALPSWREYEQYF. The CDR3 bases are TGTGCCAGCACCAAGGCCCTCCCTTCGTGGCGGGAGTACGAGCAGTACTTC.

CDR3 loop: CASSLDLNQPQHF. The CDR3 DNA follows: TGCGCCAGCAGCTTGGACCTCAATCAGCCCCAGCATTTT. The chain joins TRBV5-1 to TRBJ1-5; D gene uncertain. The CDR3 totals 13 residues. Looked up from germline, CDR1 is SGHRS and CDR2 is YFSETQ. V lost 0 bases, J lost 3 bases, and 4 bases lay in between.

The CDR3 DNA sequence: TGTGCCAGTATCCCCATGGGTAGCGGGAGGGGCTACAATGAGCAGTTCTTC. It translates to CASIPMGSGRGYNEQFF. The rearrangement links TRBV19 to TRBJ2-1; TRBD2 aligns across 11 bases. The CDR3 has 17 residues. V lost 7 bases to trimming and J lost 3 bases; unmatched junction nucleotides: 11. In germline, CDR1 is LNHDA, CDR2 SQIVND (reference sequence).

The CDR3 protein is CASSQGGGRGLGELFF. CDR3 nucleotides: TGCGCCAGCAGCCAAGGGGGGGGCAGGGGGCTGGGGGAGCTGTTTTTT. J is TRBJ2-2 and V is TRBV4-3, with D tentatively TRBD1 (8 bases). V lost 1 base and J 8 bases, leaving 17 bases between the germline ends. The CDR3 totals 16 residues. Germline CDR1 reads LGHNA; CDR2 reads YSLEER.

The chain has TRBV14 and TRBJ1-5; no firm D call. V dropped 0 bases and J dropped 6 bases, with 6 bases sitting between them. CDR3 length equals 13 residues. The germline V gene encodes CDR1 SGHDN and CDR2 FVKESK. CDR3 sequence reads: CASSQDLGQPQHF. The DNA for the CDR3 is TGTGCCAGCAGCCAAGATTTAGGTCAGCCCCAGCATTTT.

The chain uses TRBV7-3 and TRBJ2-2, with 9 bases lining up with TRBD2. Per the germline V gene, CDR1 is SGHTA and CDR2 is FQGTGA. CDR3 length: 20 residues. Trimming took 2 bases from V and 2 from J; bases not matched to a gene: 15. CDR3 DNA: TGTGCCAGCAGCTTACGCCCCAGCGGGAGGTTCTCCACTAACACCGGGGAGCTGTTTTTT. It translates to CASSLRPSGRFSTNTGELFF.

The rearrangement joins TRBV6-1 to TRBJ1-5; D remains ambiguous. V dropped 1 base and J dropped 7 bases, with 8 bases sitting between them. CDR3 length equals 13 residues. Germline lookup yields CDR1 MNHNS and CDR2 SASEGT. DNA for the CDR3: TGTGCCAGCAGTGAAGTATATGGGCAGCCCCAGCATTTT. Residues: CASSEVYGQPQHF.

The chain employs TRBV29-1 and TRBJ2-3; 7 nucleotides match TRBD1. Germline V CDR1 and CDR2: SQVTM, ANQGSEA. There are 14 residues in the CDR3. V was clipped by 8 bases and J by 2 bases; unmatched bases: 10. The CDR3 reads CSSRTGIYTDTQYF. For the CDR3, the DNA is TGCAGCTCCAGGACAGGAATTTACACAGATACGCAGTATTTT.

This clone has only one observation. The gene calls are TRBV7-3 and TRBJ2-7; 8 nucleotides match TRBD2. CDR1 SGHTA and CDR2 FQGTGA come from the germline V gene. Germline trimming cut 0 bases from V and 0 bases from J; bases unmatched to any gene: 10. The CDR3 loop spans 18 amino acids. DNA of the CDR3: TGTGCCAGCAGCTTAACGTCCCTAACTAGCGGACCCTCCTACGAGCAGTACTTC. Its protein product is CASSLTSLTSGPSYEQYF.

The rearrangement links TRBV5-1 to TRBJ1-1, with a possible D match to TRBD1 (6 bases). Looked up from germline, CDR1 is SGHRS and CDR2 is YFSETQ. The CDR3 contains 13 residues. Trimming took off 3 bases at V and 5 bases at J, with 11 bases between the two ends. CDR3 DNA: TGCGCCAGCAGCTCCTTTACAGGGACTGAAGCTTTCTTT. Amino acid sequence: CASSSFTGTEAFF.

This chain links TRBV7-3 with TRBJ2-2, with D uncertain. This CDR3 comprises 15 residues. Between the trimmed V and J ends, which lost 6 bases and 0 bases, there was a span of 11 bases. The V gene's germline CDR1 is SGHTA and CDR2 FQGTGA. In nucleotides, the CDR3 is TGTGCCAGCAGTTTGGGCCCGGCGAACACCGGGGAGCTGTTTTTT. This sequence encodes CASSLGPANTGELFF.

The rearrangement joins TRBV9 to TRBJ2-1; 8 bases agree with TRBD2. From germline, CDR1 is SGDLS and CDR2 YYNGEE. V lost 4 bases to trimming and J lost 0 bases; unmatched junction nucleotides: 3. The CDR3 has 15 amino acids. CDR3 in DNA: TGTGCCAGCAGCCCCGGGAGGGCCTCCTACAATGAGCAGTTCTTC. Its protein is CASSPGRASYNEQFF.

This chain links TRBV6-5 with TRBJ1-1; D perhaps matches TRBD1 (6 bases). The V gene lost 6 bases and the J gene lost 1 base, with 12 bases spanning the gap. The CDR3 contains 14 residues. Germline loops: CDR1 MNHEY, CDR2 SVGAGI. The CDR3 loop reads CASRATGANTEAFF. CDR3 nucleotide sequence: TGTGCCAGCAGGGCGACAGGAGCGAACACTGAAGCTTTCTTT.